A single sample gave rise to the 5 T cell receptor beta chains below, sequenced in a study of T cell clones after liver transplantation. Clones were read by immunoSEQ multiplex PCR, and TCRdb kept only the in-frame ones, dropping some. The sample carries roughly 18,000 clones, more than 80% recorded once. Sample: CD8+ T cells from blood, taken roughly 3.5 years after liver transplant. The receptors were sampled from a human patient who received a liver transplant. A subset of T cells may come from the graft donor.

This chain joins TRBV28 and TRBJ2-5; D unresolved. Germline CDR1 is MDHEN and CDR2 is SYDVKM. Deletions cut 3 bases from V and 5 bases from J, with 13 bases between. This CDR3 has 14 residues. CDR3 nucleotide sequence: TGTGCCAGCAGTTTCTGGGTACAGTGGGAGACCCAGTACTTC. Translation gives CASSFWVQWETQYF. Combining the CDR3 with reference TRBV28 and TRBJ2-5 gives the whole variable domain DVKVTQSSRYLVKRTGEKVFLECVQDMDHENMFWYRQDPGLGLRLIYFSYDVKMKEKGDIPEGYSVSREKKERFSLILESASTNQTSMYLCASSFWVQWETQYFGPGTRLLVL.

V is TRBV6-1 and J is TRBJ2-5, with TRBD2 identical over 7 bases. Gene TRBJ2-7 matches the end of the DNA better, so the J call may be wrong. The CDR3 totals 16 residues. In germline, CDR1 is MNHNS, CDR2 SASEGT. For the CDR3, the DNA is TGTGCCAGCAGTGCACTCAGCGGGGATCTAACCTACGAGCAGTACTTC. Residues: CASSALSGDLTYEQYF.

V gene TRBV30 combines with J gene TRBJ1-5; tentative D call: TRBD1 (5 bases). The germline V gene has CDR1 GTSNPN and CDR2 SVGIG (reference sequence). V was clipped by 4 bases and J by 4 bases, with 11 bases between them. The CDR3 contains 13 residues. CDR3 amino acids: CAWNGGLNQPQHF. As DNA, the CDR3 is TGTGCCTGGAACGGGGGTCTGAATCAGCCCCAGCATTTT.

The rearrangement uses TRBV12-5 and TRBJ2-1; D may be TRBD2 (8 bases). Looked up from germline, CDR1 is LGHNT and CDR2 is FRNRAP. This CDR3 contains 15 residues. The V gene lost 0 bases and the J gene lost 7 bases, with 13 bases spanning the gap. The CDR3: CASGLVREGANEQFF. Written as DNA, the CDR3 is TGTGCTAGTGGTTTGGTACGGGAGGGGGCAAATGAGCAGTTCTTC.

This clone was counted once. The chain is built from TRBV4-3 and TRBJ2-5; D is uncertain. Trimming left V 0 bases short and J 5 bases short, with 7 bases between. This CDR3 is 13 amino acids long. Germline V CDR1 and CDR2: LGHNA, YSLEER. CDR3 sequence reads: CASSQEGWETQYF. The CDR3 nucleotides read TGCGCCAGCAGCCAAGAAGGTTGGGAGACCCAGTACTTC.